Detailed here is one TCR beta chain. Each TCR beta cDNA library carried unique molecular identifiers. Each CDR3 protein is one row after TCRdb ran MiXCR on the PCR reads. The table includes 740,000 or so distinct CDR3 sequences, approximately 53% detected once. This sample is drawn from a study of post-analysis software for immune sequencing data. Sequencing used blood. The receptor comes from a girl aged 5-17 years with multiple sclerosis.

CDR3 residues: CATSADVGQETQYF. The CDR3 nucleotides read TGTGCCACCAGCGCGGATGTGGGCCAGGAGACCCAGTACTTC. The chain joins TRBV15 to TRBJ2-5; D is undetermined. The CDR3 is 14 amino acids. Germline V gene data show CDR1 as LNHNV and CDR2 as YYDKDF (reference sequence). The V and J ends lost 5 bases and 5 bases respectively, with 15 bases between them.